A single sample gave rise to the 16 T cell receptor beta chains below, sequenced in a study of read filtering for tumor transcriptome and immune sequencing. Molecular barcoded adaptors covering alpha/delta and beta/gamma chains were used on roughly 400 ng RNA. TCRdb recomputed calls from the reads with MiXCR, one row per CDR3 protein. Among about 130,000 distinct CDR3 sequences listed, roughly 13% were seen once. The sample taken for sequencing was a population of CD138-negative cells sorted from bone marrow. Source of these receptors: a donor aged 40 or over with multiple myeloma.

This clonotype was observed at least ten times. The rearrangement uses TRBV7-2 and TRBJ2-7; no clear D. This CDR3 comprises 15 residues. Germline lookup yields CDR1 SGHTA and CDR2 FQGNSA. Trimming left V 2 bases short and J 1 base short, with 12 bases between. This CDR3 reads CASSLSGIPSYEQYF. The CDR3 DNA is TGTGCCAGCAGCTTATCCGGAATCCCGTCCTACGAGCAGTACTTC.

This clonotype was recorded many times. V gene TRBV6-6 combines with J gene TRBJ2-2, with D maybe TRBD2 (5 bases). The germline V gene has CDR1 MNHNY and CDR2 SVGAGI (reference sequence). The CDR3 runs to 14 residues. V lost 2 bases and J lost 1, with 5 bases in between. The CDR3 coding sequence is TGTGCCAGCAGTTACCGGGGGAACACCGGGGAGCTGTTTTTT. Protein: CASSYRGNTGELFF.

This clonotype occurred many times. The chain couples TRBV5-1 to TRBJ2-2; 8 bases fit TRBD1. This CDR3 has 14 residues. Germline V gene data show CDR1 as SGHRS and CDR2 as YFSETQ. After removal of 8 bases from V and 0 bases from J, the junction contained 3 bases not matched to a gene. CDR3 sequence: CASTGQANTGELFF. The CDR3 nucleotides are TGCGCCAGTACGGGACAGGCGAACACCGGGGAGCTGTTTTTT.

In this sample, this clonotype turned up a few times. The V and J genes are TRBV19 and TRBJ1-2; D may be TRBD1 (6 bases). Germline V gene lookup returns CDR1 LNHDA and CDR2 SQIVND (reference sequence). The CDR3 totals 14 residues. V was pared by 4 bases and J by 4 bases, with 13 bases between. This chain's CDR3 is CASSTEQGAYGYTF. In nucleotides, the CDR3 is TGTGCCAGTAGTACCGAACAGGGTGCCTATGGCTACACCTTC. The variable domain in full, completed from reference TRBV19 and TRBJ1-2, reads DGGITQSPKYLFRKEGQNVTLSCEQNLNHDAMYWYRQDPGQGLRLIYYSQIVNDFQKGDIAEGYSVSREKKESFPLTVTSAQKNPTAFYLCASSTEQGAYGYTFGSGTRLTVV.

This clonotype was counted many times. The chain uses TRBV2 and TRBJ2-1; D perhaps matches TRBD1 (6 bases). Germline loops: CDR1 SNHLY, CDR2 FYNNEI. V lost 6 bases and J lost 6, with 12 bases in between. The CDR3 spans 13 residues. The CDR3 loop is CASSATRGNEQFF. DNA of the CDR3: TGTGCCAGCAGCGCCACCAGGGGCAATGAGCAGTTCTTC.

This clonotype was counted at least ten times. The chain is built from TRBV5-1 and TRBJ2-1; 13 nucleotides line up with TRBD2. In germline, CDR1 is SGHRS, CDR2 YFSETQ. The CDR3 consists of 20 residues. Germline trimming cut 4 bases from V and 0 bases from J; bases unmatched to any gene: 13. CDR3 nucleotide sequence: TGCGCCAGCAGCCCGGTCACCGGGACTAGCGGGGTGAGCTCCTACAATGAGCAGTTCTTC. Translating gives CASSPVTGTSGVSSYNEQFF.

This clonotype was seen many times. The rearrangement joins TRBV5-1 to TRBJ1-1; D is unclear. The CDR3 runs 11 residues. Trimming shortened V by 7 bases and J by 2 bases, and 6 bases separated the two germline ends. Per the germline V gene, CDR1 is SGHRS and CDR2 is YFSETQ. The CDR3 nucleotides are TGCGCCAGCGGGGAAAACACTGAAGCTTTCTTT. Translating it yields CASGENTEAFF. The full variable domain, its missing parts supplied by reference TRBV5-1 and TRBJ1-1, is KAGVTQTPRYLIKTRGQQVTLSCSPISGHRSVSWYQQTPGQGLQFLFEYFSETQRNKGNFPGRFSGRQFSNSRSEMNVSTLELGDSALYLCASGENTEAFFGQGTRLTVV.

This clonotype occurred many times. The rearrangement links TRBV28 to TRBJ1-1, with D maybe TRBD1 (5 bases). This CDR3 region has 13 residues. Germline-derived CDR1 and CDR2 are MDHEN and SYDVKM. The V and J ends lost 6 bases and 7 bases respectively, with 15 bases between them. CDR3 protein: CASSSGDGDEAFF. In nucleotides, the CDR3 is TGTGCCAGCAGCTCCGGGGACGGAGATGAAGCTTTCTTT.

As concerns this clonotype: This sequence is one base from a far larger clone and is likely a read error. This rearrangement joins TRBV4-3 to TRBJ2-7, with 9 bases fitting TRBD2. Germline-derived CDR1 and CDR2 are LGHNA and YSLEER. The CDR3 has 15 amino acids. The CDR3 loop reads CASSQVTSGAYKQYF. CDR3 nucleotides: TGCGCCAGCAGCCAAGTGACTAGCGGAGCCTACAAGCAGTACTTC.

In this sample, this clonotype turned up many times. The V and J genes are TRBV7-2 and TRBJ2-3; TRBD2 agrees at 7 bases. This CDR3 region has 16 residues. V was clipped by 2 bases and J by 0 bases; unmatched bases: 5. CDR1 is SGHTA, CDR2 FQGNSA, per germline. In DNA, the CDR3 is TGTGCCAGCAGCTTAAGGGCGGGAGTGAGCACAGATACGCAGTATTTT. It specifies CASSLRAGVSTDTQYF.

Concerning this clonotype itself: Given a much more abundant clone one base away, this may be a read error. The CDR3: CASSGGPEYSEQFF. DNA for the CDR3: TGTGCCAGCAGCGGGGGCCCCGAATACAGTGAGCAGTTCTTC. The V call is TRBV5-4, the J call TRBJ2-1, with D possibly TRBD1 on 6 matching bases. The germline gives CDR1 SGHNT, CDR2 YYREEE (reference sequence). This CDR3 has 14 amino acids.

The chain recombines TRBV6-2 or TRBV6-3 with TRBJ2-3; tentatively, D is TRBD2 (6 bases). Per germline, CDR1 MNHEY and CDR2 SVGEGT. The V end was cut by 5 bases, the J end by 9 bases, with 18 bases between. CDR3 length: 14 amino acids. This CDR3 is CASSQVRDAGTQYF. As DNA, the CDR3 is TGTGCCAGCAGTCAAGTCCGGGACGCGGGGACGCAGTATTTT.

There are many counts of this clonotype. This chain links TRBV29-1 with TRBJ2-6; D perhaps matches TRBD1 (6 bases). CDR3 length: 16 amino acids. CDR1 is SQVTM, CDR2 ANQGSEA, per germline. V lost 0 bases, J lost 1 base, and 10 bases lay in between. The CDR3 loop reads CSVEDRGSSGANVLTF. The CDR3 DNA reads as TGCAGCGTTGAAGACAGGGGTTCGTCTGGGGCCAACGTCCTGACTTTC.

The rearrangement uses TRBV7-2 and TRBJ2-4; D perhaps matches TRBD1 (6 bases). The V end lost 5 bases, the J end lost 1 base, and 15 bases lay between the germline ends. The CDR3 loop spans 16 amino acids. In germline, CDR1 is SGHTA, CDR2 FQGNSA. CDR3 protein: CASSAADRTAKNIQYF. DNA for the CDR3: TGTGCCAGCAGCGCAGCGGACAGAACCGCCAAAAACATTCAGTACTTC. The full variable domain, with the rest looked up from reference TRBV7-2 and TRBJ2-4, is GAGVSQSPSNKVTEKGKDVELRCDPISGHTALYWYRQSLGQGLEFLIYFQGNSAPDKSGLPSDRFSAERTGGSVSTLTIQRTQQEDSAVYLCASSAADRTAKNIQYFGAGTRLSVL.

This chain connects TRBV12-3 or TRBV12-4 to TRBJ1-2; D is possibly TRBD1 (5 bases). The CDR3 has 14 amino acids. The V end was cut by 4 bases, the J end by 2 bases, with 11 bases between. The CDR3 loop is CASSSPGVNYGYTF. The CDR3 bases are TGTGCCAGCAGTTCACCGGGGGTGAACTATGGCTACACCTTC.

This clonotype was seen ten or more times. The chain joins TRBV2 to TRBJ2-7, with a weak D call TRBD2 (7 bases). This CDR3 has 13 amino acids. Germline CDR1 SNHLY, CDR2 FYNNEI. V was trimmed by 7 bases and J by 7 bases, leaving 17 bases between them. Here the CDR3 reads CASIEDRGGEQYF. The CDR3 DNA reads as TGTGCCAGCATCGAGGATAGGGGGGGTGAGCAGTACTTC.